The sequence of this T cell receptor beta chain was determined in a study of blood T cells in healthy people across ages. The CDR3 totals 15 residues. The germline gives CDR1 SGHAT, CDR2 FQNNGV. Study-wide results and caveats: Since the PBMCs were unsorted, naive and antigen-experienced cells could not be conclusively compared. Observed TCR beta diversity per million T cells went down as age went up. This fall followed a roughly linear course with age.

For the second PCR, which ran for 7 to 11 cycles, a sample-barcoded 5' primer and a J-beta primer mix were used. TCRdb reanalysed the 5' RACE reads using MiXCR and keeps one entry per CDR3 protein. The profile shows roughly 900,000 distinct CDR3 sequences, roughly 26% of them singletons. This clonotype came up many times. As yet, its antigen is unknown. A much more abundant neighbour one base away suggests this may be a read error. Isolating PBMCs gave at least 6 million of these cells per sample. The sequence was obtained from a woman of 80 years or more in good health. The material sequenced was blood. The chain is built from TRBV11-2 and TRBJ2-6; possibly TRBD1 or TRBD2 for D (5 bases each). The CDR3 sequence: CASSLGREGANVRTF. CDR3 nucleotides: TGTGCCAGCAGCTTAGGACGGGAAGGGGCCAACGTCCGGACTTTC. The full variable domain, in which reference TRBV11-2 and TRBJ2-6 provide the parts outside the CDR3, is EAGVAQSPRYKIIEKRQSVAFWCNPISGHATLYWYQQILGQGPKLLIQFQNNGVVDDSQLPKDRFSAERLKGVDSTLKIQPAKLEDSAVYLCASSLGREGANVRTFGAGSRLTVL.